Included here is one T cell receptor beta chain sequence, with context. The germline CDR1 and CDR2 sequences are SEHNR and FQNEAQ (reference sequence). The trim removed 5 bases at V and 6 bases at J, leaving 15 bases unmatched. This CDR3 has 18 residues. Clones were read by immunoSEQ multiplex PCR, and TCRdb kept only the in-frame ones, dropping some. Seen here are some 170,000 clones, 85% to 95% observed once, and the top ten hold 1.5% to 2.5%. This entry comes from a study of blood T cell repertoires in COVID-19. Across the whole study: Nucleic acid was either cDNA or gDNA, and it came from T cells, B-cell-depleted T cells, or PBMCs.

The chain links TRBV7-9 to TRBJ2-1; TRBD2 matches 11 bases. The clonotype was recovered from a woman aged 60-75 years with COVID-19, enrolled during active disease. The source material was peripheral blood. The CDR3 DNA reads TGTGCCAGCAGCCGCCATTTCGGGACTAGCGGTTCGGGCAATGAGCAGTTCTTC. Translated: CASSRHFGTSGSGNEQFF.